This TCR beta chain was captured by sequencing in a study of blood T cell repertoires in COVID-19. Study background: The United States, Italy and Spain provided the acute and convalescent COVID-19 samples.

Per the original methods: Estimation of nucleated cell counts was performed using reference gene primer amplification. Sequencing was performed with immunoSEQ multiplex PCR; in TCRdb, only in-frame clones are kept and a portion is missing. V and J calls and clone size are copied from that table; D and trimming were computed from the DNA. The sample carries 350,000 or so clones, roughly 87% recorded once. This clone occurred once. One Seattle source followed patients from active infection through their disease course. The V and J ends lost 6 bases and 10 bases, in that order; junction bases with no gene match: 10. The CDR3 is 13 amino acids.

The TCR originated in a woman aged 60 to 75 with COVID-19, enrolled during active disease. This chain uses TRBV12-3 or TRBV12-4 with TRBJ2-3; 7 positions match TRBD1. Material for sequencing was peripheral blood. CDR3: CASSPGTDGAQYF. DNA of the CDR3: TGTGCCAGCAGCCCCGGGACAGACGGTGCGCAGTATTTT.